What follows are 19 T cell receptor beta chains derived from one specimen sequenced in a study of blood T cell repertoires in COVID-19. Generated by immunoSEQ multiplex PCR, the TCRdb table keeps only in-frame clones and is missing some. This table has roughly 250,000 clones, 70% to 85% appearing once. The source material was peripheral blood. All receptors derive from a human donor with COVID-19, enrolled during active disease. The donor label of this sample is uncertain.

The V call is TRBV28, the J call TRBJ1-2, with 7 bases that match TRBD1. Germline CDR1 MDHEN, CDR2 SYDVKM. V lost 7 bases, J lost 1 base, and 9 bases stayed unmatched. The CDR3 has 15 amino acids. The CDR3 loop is CASKHPGGDNYGYTF. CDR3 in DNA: TGTGCCAGCAAACACCCAGGGGGAGATAACTATGGCTACACCTTC.

The CDR3 DNA is TGTGCCAGCAGCCCCCGGGCAGGGACTACCGCTCCCTATGGCTACACCTTC. Residues: CASSPRAGTTAPYGYTF. This chain uses TRBV27 with TRBJ1-2; possibly TRBD1 for D (5 bases). CDR1 is MNHEY and CDR2 is SMNVEV in the germline V gene (reference sequence). Trimming took off 6 bases at V and 4 bases at J, with 24 bases between the two ends. The CDR3 has 17 amino acids.

CDR3 nucleotide sequence: TGTGCCAGCAGTGGACATATTGGAAACACCATATATTTT. Translation: CASSGHIGNTIYF. The V call is TRBV9, the J call TRBJ1-3; TRBD1 might be the D (5 bases). CDR3 size: 13 residues. Germline values: CDR1 SGDLS, CDR2 YYNGEE. The ends were cut back, 5 bases at V and 3 bases at J, with 9 bases in the middle.

The CDR3 DNA reads TGTGCCAGCAGCCCTGGTCCCAGCTCTGGAAACACCATATATTTT. Amino acid sequence: CASSPGPSSGNTIYF. This chain uses TRBV7-3 with TRBJ1-3; unclear D gene. Trimming removed 5 bases from V and 0 bases from J, with 11 bases in between. The CDR3 runs to 15 residues. Germline values: CDR1 SGHTA, CDR2 FQGTGA.

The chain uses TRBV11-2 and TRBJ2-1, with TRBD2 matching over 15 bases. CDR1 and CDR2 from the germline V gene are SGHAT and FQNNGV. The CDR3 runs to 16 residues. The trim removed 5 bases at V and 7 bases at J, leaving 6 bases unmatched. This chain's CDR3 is CASSPPGLAGGNEQFF. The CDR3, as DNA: TGTGCCAGCAGCCCCCCGGGACTAGCGGGAGGTAATGAGCAGTTCTTC.

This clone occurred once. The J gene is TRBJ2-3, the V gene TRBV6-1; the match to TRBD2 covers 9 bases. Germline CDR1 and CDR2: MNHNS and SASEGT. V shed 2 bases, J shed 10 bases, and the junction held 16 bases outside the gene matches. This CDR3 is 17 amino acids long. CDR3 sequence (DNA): TGTGCCAGCAGTGAATGGGGTAGCGGGAGACCTGGGGGGCCGCAGTATTTT. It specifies CASSEWGSGRPGGPQYF.

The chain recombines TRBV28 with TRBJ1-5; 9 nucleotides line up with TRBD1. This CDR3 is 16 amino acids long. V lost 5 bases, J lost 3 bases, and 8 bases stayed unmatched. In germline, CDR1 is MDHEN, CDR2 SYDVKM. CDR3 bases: TGTGCCAGCAGTCAAACAGGGGGCGGTCCCAATCAGCCCCAGCATTTT. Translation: CASSQTGGGPNQPQHF.

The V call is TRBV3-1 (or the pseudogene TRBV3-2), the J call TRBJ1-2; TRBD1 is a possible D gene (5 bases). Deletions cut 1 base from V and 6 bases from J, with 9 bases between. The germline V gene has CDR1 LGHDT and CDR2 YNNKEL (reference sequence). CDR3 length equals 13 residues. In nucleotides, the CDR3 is TGTGCCAGCAGCCAAGCAGGGTTCCATGGCTACACCTTC. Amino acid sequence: CASSQAGFHGYTF.

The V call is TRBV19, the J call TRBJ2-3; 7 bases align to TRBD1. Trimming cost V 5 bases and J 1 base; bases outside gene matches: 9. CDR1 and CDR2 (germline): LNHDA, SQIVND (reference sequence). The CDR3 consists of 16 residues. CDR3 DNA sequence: TGTGCCAGTAGTGGGGACAGTACTCCGGGCACAGATACGCAGTATTTT. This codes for CASSGDSTPGTDTQYF.

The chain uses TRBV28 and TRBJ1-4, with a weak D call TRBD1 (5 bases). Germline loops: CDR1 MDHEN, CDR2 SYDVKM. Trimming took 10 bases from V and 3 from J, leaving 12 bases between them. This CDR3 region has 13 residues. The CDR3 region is CAILGGANEKLFF. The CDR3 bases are TGTGCCATCCTGGGGGGGGCTAATGAAAAACTGTTTTTT. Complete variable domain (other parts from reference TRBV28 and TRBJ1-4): DVKVTQSSRYLVKRTGEKVFLECVQDMDHENMFWYRQDPGLGLRLIYFSYDVKMKEKGDIPEGYSVSREKKERFSLILESASTNQTSMYLCAILGGANEKLFFGSGTQLSVL.

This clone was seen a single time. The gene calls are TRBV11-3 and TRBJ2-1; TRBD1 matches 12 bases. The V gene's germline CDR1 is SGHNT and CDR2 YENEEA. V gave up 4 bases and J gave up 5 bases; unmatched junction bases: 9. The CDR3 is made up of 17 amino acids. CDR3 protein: CASSSHGTGGIDNEQFF. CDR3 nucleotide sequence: TGTGCCAGCAGCTCCCACGGGACAGGGGGCATAGACAATGAGCAGTTCTTC.

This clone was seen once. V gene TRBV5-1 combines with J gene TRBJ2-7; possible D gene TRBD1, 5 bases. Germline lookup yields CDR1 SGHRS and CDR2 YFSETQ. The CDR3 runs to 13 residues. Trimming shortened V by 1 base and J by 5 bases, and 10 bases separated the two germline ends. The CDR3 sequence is CASSLSQGNEQYF. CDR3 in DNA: TGCGCCAGCAGCTTGTCGCAGGGTAACGAGCAGTACTTC.

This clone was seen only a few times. The CDR3 sequence is CASRAGAETGELFF. The CDR3 bases are TGCGCCAGCAGGGCGGGAGCGGAGACCGGGGAGCTGTTTTTT. V is TRBV10-1 and J is TRBJ2-2, with 7 bases that match TRBD2. The CDR3 contains 14 residues. Germline-derived CDR1 and CDR2 are WNHNN and SYGVQD (reference sequence). With 6 bases clipped from V and 5 bases from J, the junction kept 6 bases outside the gene matches.

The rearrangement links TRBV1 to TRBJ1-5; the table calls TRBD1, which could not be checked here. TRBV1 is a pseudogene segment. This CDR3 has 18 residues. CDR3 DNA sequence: TGCACCAGCAGCCAACCCCTTGGACAGGGGGATCCTTATCAGCCCCAGCATTTT. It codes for CTSSQPLGQGDPYQPQHF.

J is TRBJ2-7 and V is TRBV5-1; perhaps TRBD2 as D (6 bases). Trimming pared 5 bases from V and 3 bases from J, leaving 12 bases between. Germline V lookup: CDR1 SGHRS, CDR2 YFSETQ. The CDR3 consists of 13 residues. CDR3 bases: TGCGCCAGCAGGGAGGGCCTCCTCTACGAGCAGTACTTC. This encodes CASREGLLYEQYF.

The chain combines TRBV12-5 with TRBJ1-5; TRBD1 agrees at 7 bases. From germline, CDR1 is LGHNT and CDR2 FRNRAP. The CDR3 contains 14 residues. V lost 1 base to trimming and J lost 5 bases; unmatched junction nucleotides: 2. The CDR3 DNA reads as TGTGCTAGTGGTTTGGACAGGGGTTATCAGCCCCAGCATTTT. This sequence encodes CASGLDRGYQPQHF.

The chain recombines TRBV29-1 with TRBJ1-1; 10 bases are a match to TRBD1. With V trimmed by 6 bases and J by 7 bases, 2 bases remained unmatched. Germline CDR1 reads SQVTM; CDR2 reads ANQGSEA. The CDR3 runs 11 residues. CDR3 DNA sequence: TGCAGCGTGGACAGGGGGTATGAAGCTTTCTTT. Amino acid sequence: CSVDRGYEAFF.

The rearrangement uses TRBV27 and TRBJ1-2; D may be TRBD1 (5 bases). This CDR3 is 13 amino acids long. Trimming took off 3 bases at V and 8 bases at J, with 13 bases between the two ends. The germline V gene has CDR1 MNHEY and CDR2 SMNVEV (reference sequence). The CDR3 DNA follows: TGTGCCAGCAGTTTTGCACAGGCCGACGGCTACACCTTC. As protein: CASSFAQADGYTF.

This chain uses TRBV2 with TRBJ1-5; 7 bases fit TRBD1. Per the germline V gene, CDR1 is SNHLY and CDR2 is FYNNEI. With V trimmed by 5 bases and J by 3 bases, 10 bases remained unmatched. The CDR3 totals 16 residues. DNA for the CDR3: TGTGCCAGCAGTCCTTCAGGGGGAGGTTTCAATCAGCCCCAGCATTTT. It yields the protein CASSPSGGGFNQPQHF.